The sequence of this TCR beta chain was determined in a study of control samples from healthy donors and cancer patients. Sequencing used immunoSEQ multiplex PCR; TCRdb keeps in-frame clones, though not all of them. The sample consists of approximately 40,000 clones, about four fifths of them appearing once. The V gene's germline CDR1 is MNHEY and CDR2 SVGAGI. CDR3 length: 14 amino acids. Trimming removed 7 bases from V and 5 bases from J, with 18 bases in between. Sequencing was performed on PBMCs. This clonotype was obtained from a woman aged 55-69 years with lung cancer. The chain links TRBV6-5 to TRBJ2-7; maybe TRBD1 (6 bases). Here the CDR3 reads CASTRGKELDEQYF. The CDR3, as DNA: TGTGCCAGCACTAGGGGGAAGGAATTGGACGAGCAGTACTTC.